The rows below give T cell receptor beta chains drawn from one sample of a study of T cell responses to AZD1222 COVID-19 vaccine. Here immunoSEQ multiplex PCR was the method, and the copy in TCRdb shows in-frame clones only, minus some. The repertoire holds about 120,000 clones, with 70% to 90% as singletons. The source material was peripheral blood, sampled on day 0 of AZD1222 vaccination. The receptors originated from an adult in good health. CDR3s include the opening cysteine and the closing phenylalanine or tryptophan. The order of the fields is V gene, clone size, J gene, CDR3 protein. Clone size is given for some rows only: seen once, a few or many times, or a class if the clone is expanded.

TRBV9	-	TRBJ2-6	CASSQEFFAGANVLTF
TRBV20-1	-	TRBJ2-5	CSASFPGISETQYF
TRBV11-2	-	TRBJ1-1	CASSLGVRTRETEAFF
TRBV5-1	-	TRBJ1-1	CASSLDKYTEAFF
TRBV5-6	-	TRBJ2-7	CASRHVRGEQYF
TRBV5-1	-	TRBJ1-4	CASSLGGQSGEKLFF
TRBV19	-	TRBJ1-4	CASSGSVITNEKLFF
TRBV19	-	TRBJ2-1	CASSLSYNEQFF
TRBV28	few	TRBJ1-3	CASNVPWGPGNTIYF
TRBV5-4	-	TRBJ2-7	CASSEKFSPRGAEQYF
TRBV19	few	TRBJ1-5	CASSIDRDFFSNQPQHF
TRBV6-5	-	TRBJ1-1	CASSRATNTEAFF
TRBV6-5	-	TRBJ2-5	CASSYGQGRKETQYF
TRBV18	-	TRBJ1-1	CASSPAANTEAFF
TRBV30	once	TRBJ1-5	CAWSVGWDTNQPQHF
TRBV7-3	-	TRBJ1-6	CASSERQGLPLHF
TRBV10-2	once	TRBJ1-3	CASSPQPSGNTIYF
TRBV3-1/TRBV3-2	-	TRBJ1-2	CASSQEAAITNRFHYGYTF
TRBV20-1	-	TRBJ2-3	CSASLGAGPTDTQYF
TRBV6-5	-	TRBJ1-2	CASSYNRGGGYGYTF
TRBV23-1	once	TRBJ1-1	CASSHPPGQGLMNTEAFF
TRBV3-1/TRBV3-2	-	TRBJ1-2	CASSQRNRIRGYTF
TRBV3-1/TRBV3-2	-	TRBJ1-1	CASSQWRTGRNTEAFF
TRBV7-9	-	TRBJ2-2	CASSPPGPRGGELFF
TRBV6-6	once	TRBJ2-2	CASSLAGGPMFGGTGELFF
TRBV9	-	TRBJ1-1	CASSVGGASPEAFF
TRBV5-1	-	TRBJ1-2	CASSPNRQDSGYTF
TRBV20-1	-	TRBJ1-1	CSASPGPEAFF
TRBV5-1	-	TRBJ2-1	CASSLYLSLAGRNEQFF
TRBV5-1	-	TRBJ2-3	CASSLIGPGTDTQYF
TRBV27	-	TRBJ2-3	CASSSGLAADTQYF
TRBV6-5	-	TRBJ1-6	CASSSPGQGRNSPLHF